This TCR beta chain was documented in a study of cytomegalovirus exposure and HLA in healthy donors. The PCR was carried out with 60 Vbeta primers and 13 Jbeta primers. Produced via immunoSEQ multiplex PCR; TCRdb's table is partial and in-frame only. Among fewer than 45,000 clones listed, approximately 90% were seen once. Germline CDR1 and CDR2: SEHNR and FQNEAQ (reference sequence). The CDR3 runs 17 residues. V shed 5 bases and J shed 0 bases, with 16 bases lying between them. This clone appeared a single time. The sequencing input was PBMCs. This clonotype was obtained from a young woman in good health and CMV-seronegative. The J gene is TRBJ2-2, the V gene TRBV7-9, with a tentative D call TRBD2 (6 bases). Here the CDR3 reads CASSPMRGGTNTGELFF. In DNA form, the CDR3 reads TGTGCCAGCAGCCCCATGCGGGGCGGAACGAACACCGGGGAGCTGTTTTTT.